The sequence of this TCR beta chain was determined in a study of read filtering for tumor transcriptome and immune sequencing. At the level of the study: Revised staging placed eight or nine patients in R-ISS I, about 17 in II, more than 5 in III. Transcriptome libraries were built from DNase-treated RNA.

In germline, CDR1 is SGHNT, CDR2 YENEEA. This CDR3 is built from 14 residues. Study-wide findings and caveats: Without single-read clonotypes, shared clonotype proportions correlated more between IR-seq and RNA-seq. Compared with RNA-seq, IR-seq gave much higher clonotype depth and reliability.

This library used about 360 ng RNA and molecular barcoded adaptors spanning alpha/delta and beta/gamma chains. Each CDR3 protein gets one entry after TCRdb re-called the reads with MiXCR. Of some 46,000 distinct CDR3 sequences listed, 12% are singletons. As concerns this clonotype: What it binds is unknown. A much bigger clone sits one base away, suggesting this may be a read error.

This chain uses TRBV11-3 with TRBJ1-1, with D hard to call. The sequence came from a donor at least 40 years old with multiple myeloma. Material for sequencing was a population of CD138-negative cells sorted from bone marrow. The CDR3 bases are TGTGCCAGCAGCTCCGGACGGGGTAGTGCCGAAGTTTTCTTT. This translates into CASSSGRGSAEVFF.